This T cell receptor beta chain was sequenced for a study of shared clonotypes between healthy human individuals. Study findings and constraints: In general, naive subsets displayed greater estimated richness than memory subsets did. It was the few donors that limited the genetic and exposure-history diversity represented. Naive CD4 clonotypes overlapped across a few donors at around 4.8%.

Naive CD8 cells were CD45RO-negative, positively selected for CCR7, excluding terminally differentiated effector memory CD45RA+ cells. The CDR3 loop spans 15 amino acids. V shed 3 bases and J 0 bases; nucleotides not matched to a gene: 4. Germline loops: CDR1 SEHNR, CDR2 FQNEAQ (reference sequence). With respect to this clone: The antigen remains undetermined.

Authors' methods: Junction-only immunoSEQ data arrived without quality scores, meaning filtering differed. Generated by immunoSEQ multiplex PCR, the TCRdb table keeps only in-frame clones and is missing some. V, J and clone size reflect that table, while D and trimming were determined from the DNA. The sample has a few million clones; 93% are singletons. Sequenced input: naive CD8+ T cells from PBMCs. The receptor comes from a man aged 18 to 35 in good health. Some clones in this sample may be carry-over from other donors' samples. The chain is built from TRBV7-9 and TRBJ1-1; 7 bases are a match to TRBD1. The chain's CDR3 is CASSFEGALNTEAFF. The CDR3, as DNA: TGTGCCAGCAGCTTCGAGGGGGCGTTGAACACTGAAGCTTTCTTT.